One sample yielded the 7 T cell receptor beta chains listed below, sequenced in a study of T cells in tumors after PD-1 blockade. Sequenced by immunoSEQ multiplex PCR; TCRdb stores in-frame clones only, minus some. The sample lists just under 65,000 clones, around 67% seen once, with 4.7% in the top ten. Sequenced material: PBMCs, taken after anti-PD-1 treatment. Every receptor here comes from a human donor with basal cell carcinoma.

This clone has a single count. The chain joins TRBV12-3 or TRBV12-4 to TRBJ2-3, with TRBD2 identical over 7 bases. This CDR3 comprises 12 residues. With V trimmed by 6 bases and J by 4 bases, 1 base remained unmatched. The CDR3 region is CASSRGADTQYF. DNA for the CDR3: TGTGCCAGCAGCCGGGGGGCAGATACGCAGTATTTT.

The chain has TRBV2 and TRBJ1-2; D gene ambiguous. Germline CDR1 and CDR2: SNHLY and FYNNEI. The CDR3 is 13 residues long. V shed 2 bases and J shed 8 bases, with 12 bases lying between them. For the CDR3, the DNA is TGTGCCAGCAGTGAAATGAGGGTATGGGGCTACACCTTC. Protein product: CASSEMRVWGYTF.

V gene TRBV5-1 combines with J gene TRBJ2-7; a possible D gene is TRBD2 (5 bases). The V end lost 2 bases, the J end lost 5 bases, and 11 bases lay between the germline ends. This CDR3 contains 13 residues. The germline V gene encodes CDR1 SGHRS and CDR2 YFSETQ. In nucleotides, the CDR3 is TGCGCCAGCAGCTTTGAGAGGGCGGACGAGCAGTACTTC. This translates into CASSFERADEQYF.

The V gene is TRBV3-1 (or the pseudogene TRBV3-2), the J gene TRBJ2-1; weak D call: TRBD2 (6 bases). The V end lost 4 bases, the J end lost 0 bases, and 13 bases lay between the germline ends. The CDR3 is 16 amino acids. The germline V gene encodes CDR1 LGHDT and CDR2 YNNKEL (reference sequence). CDR3 amino acids: CASSLGTAPSYNEQFF. In nucleotides, the CDR3 is TGTGCCAGCAGCCTCGGGACTGCACCCTCCTACAATGAGCAGTTCTTC.

Note on this clone: This sample includes further DNA sequences coding for the same CDR3. The gene calls are TRBV6-6 and TRBJ2-1; D ambiguous. Germline V gives CDR1 MNHNY, CDR2 SVGAGI (reference sequence). V was pared by 6 bases and J by 2 bases, with 5 bases between. This CDR3 is built from 12 residues. The DNA of the CDR3 is TGTGCCAGCAGCCGGCCCTACAATGAGCAGTTCTTC. Encoded protein: CASSRPYNEQFF.

J is TRBJ1-5 and V is TRBV23-1; D uncertain. TRBV23-1 is an open reading frame, and its role is uncertain. The CDR3 consists of 16 residues. V lost 2 bases and J lost 9, with 20 bases in between. CDR3 amino acids: CASSQVGQAVSGPQHF. In DNA, the CDR3 is TGCGCCAGCAGTCAAGTAGGTCAGGCGGTGTCGGGGCCCCAGCATTTT.

V and J are TRBV18 and TRBJ1-2; 9 positions match TRBD1. Germline V gene sequence: CDR1 KGHSH, CDR2 LQKENI. V trimming: 5 bases; J trimming: 4 bases; junction bases outside the gene matches: 11. The CDR3 totals 16 residues. This CDR3 reads CASSTSTGGASYGYTF. CDR3 bases: TGTGCCAGCTCAACTTCTACAGGGGGCGCGAGCTATGGCTACACCTTC.